This T cell receptor beta chain emerged from a study of read filtering for tumor transcriptome and immune sequencing. This clonotype has a count of ten or more. Its target is unknown. From 350 to 500 ng of RNA, a library with molecular barcoded alpha/delta and beta/gamma adaptors was made. One entry per CDR3 protein, called by TCRdb with MiXCR from the reads. The data hold 85,000 to 100,000 distinct CDR3 sequences, with roughly 21% observed a single time. Germline V gene data show CDR1 as SNHLY and CDR2 as FYNNEI. The CDR3 is 12 residues long. Trimming removed 3 bases at V and 7 bases at J, with 7 bases between. The study, taken as a whole, reports: Dropping single-read clonotypes raised IR-seq and RNA-seq shared-clonotype correlation.

This clonotype was obtained from a donor aged 40 or over with multiple myeloma. The chain is built from TRBV2 and TRBJ1-5; D is unclear. The sample comprised a population of CD138-negative cells sorted from bone marrow. The DNA of the CDR3 is TGTGCCAGCAGTGAGTCGGGGCAGCCCCAGCATTTT. Translating gives CASSESGQPQHF.